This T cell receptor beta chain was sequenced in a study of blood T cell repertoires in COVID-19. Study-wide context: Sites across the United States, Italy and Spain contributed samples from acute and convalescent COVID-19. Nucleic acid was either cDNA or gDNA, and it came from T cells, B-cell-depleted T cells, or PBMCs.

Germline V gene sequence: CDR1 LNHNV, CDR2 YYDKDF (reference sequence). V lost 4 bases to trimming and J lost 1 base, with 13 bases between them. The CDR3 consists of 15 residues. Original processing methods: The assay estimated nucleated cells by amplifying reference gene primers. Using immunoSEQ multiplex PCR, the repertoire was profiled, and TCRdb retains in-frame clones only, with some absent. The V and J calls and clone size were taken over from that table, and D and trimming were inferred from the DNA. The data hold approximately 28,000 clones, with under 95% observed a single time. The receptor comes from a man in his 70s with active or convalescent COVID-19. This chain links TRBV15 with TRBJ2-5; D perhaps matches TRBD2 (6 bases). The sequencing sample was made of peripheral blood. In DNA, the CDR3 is TGTGCCACCAGCAAGGGCGGGGCCCTCCAAGAGACCCAGTACTTC. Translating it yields CATSKGGALQETQYF.